This TCR beta chain was sequenced for a study of blood T cell repertoires in COVID-19. Turning to the study itself: Specimens from acute and convalescent COVID-19 originated in the United States, Italy and Spain.

Enrollees, roughly 18 to 89 years old, lived in approximately 25 US areas. Categorization into cohorts depended on clinical history that participants reported. In the authors' methods: Quantification of nucleated cells was approximated via reference gene primer amplification. Profiling relied on immunoSEQ multiplex PCR, and the TCRdb table lists in-frame clones only, not all of them. That table furnishes V, J and clone size, whereas the DNA furnished D and trimming. This sample has 250,000 to 300,000 clones, with approximately 90% found just once. This CDR3 comprises 16 residues. V lost 5 bases to trimming and J lost 5 bases; unmatched junction nucleotides: 11. Germline V gene sequence: CDR1 SEHNR, CDR2 FQNEAQ (reference sequence).

Sequenced input: PBMCs or T cells enriched from blood (not recorded which). The chain has TRBV7-9 and TRBJ2-5; 10 nucleotides align to TRBD2. The TCR was taken from a woman in her forties with acute COVID-19. CDR3 DNA: TGTGCCAGCAGCGAGTACCTAGCGGGAGATAGGGAGACCCAGTACTTC. It encodes CASSEYLAGDRETQYF.